Each of the 15 T cell receptor beta chains below was sequenced from the same sample in a study of Graves' ophthalmopathy and Graves' hyperthyroidism. Beta-chain TCR CDR3 regions were amplified from RNA transcripts. HTBI primers were used in a first-round RT-PCR, which preceded a second-round multiplex PCR. MiXCR, run by TCRdb on the multiplex PCR reads, gives a single entry per CDR3 protein. Of hundreds of thousands of distinct CDR3 sequences detected, approximately 15% appear once; the ten largest clones hold about 10%. The source material was blood. The receptors were gathered from a woman aged 30 to 39 with Graves' ophthalmopathy.

This clonotype occurred many times. The chain carries TRBV20-1 and TRBJ2-5; 7 bases line up with TRBD2. Trimming cost V 3 bases and J 3 bases; bases outside gene matches: 4. The V gene's germline CDR1 is DFQATT and CDR2 SNEGSKA (reference sequence). The CDR3 is 13 residues long. The CDR3 region is CSARARGKETQYF. The CDR3 DNA follows: TGCAGTGCTAGGGCGCGGGGGAAAGAGACCCAGTACTTC.

A note on this clonotype: It may be a read error: a sequence one base away is much more abundant. The conserved closing phenylalanine or tryptophan is absent in this CDR3, likely reflecting a read error. The chain joins TRBV6-5 to TRBJ1-2; no clear D gene. Trimming pared 0 bases from V and 8 bases from J, leaving 16 bases between. Germline V gene lookup returns CDR1 MNHEY and CDR2 SVGAGI. There are 15 residues in the CDR3. CDR3 in DNA: TGTGCCAGCAGTTACTCGACCAGATCCGAAAGGGGCTACACCTAC. Its translation is CASSYSTRSERGYTY.

This clonotype showed up many times. The gene calls are TRBV6-1 and TRBJ2-5, with 7 bases identical to TRBD1. This CDR3 region has 15 residues. The germline CDR1 and CDR2 sequences are MNHNS and SASEGT. With V trimmed by 6 bases and J by 3 bases, 10 bases remained unmatched. The CDR3 region is CASSQTGTPKETQYF. CDR3 DNA sequence: TGTGCCAGCAGCCAGACAGGGACCCCCAAAGAGACCCAGTACTTC.

This clonotype came up many times. This chain connects TRBV12-3 or TRBV12-4 to TRBJ2-7; TRBD2 matches at 12 bases. With 5 bases clipped from V and 3 bases from J, the junction kept 8 bases outside the gene matches. This CDR3 spans 16 amino acids. The CDR3 loop is CASSLFLAGGFYEQYF. The CDR3 DNA follows: TGTGCCAGCAGTCTCTTCCTAGCGGGAGGGTTCTACGAGCAGTACTTC.

This clonotype was observed many times. This sequence joins TRBV2 and TRBJ2-5, with unresolved D. The CDR3 has 14 residues. The V end was cut by 1 base, the J end by 1 base, with 7 bases between. CDR1 and CDR2 (germline): SNHLY, FYNNEI. The CDR3 coding sequence is TGTGCCAGCAGTGAAGGACCCTTCCAAGAGACCCAGTACTTC. Translated, it gives CASSEGPFQETQYF.

There are many counts of this clonotype. The genes are TRBV7-2 and TRBJ2-7, with D perhaps TRBD1 or TRBD2 (5 bases each). This CDR3 contains 14 residues. V dropped 5 bases and J dropped 3 bases, with 14 bases sitting between them. CDR1 is SGHTA, CDR2 FQGNSA, per germline. The CDR3 reads CASSNRHGGYEQYF. CDR3 nucleotides: TGTGCCAGCAGCAACAGGCATGGGGGCTACGAGCAGTACTTC. The full variable domain, its missing parts supplied by reference TRBV7-2 and TRBJ2-7, is GAGVSQSPSNKVTEKGKDVELRCDPISGHTALYWYRQSLGQGLEFLIYFQGNSAPDKSGLPSDRFSAERTGGSVSTLTIQRTQQEDSAVYLCASSNRHGGYEQYFGPGTRLTVT.

At least ten counts were recorded for this clonotype. The genes are TRBV6-1 and TRBJ2-7; TRBD2 might be the D (5 bases). The germline V gene encodes CDR1 MNHNS and CDR2 SASEGT. CDR3 length equals 16 residues. V lost 2 bases and J lost 0, with 14 bases in between. The CDR3 nucleotides are TGTGCCAGCAGTGAACTAGCAGCCCGCTCCTCCTACGAGCAGTACTTC. Protein sequence: CASSELAARSSYEQYF.

Points on this clonotype: This may be a read error: a much more frequent sequence differs by one nucleotide. The rearrangement uses TRBV9 and TRBJ1-5; D call uncertain. Germline loops: CDR1 SGDLS, CDR2 YYNGEE. V lost 4 bases, J lost 2 bases, and 13 bases lay in between. This CDR3 is 15 amino acids long. CDR3 in DNA: TGTGCCAGCAGCATAGATAGCGAGGGCAATCAGCCCCAGCATTTT. It is translated as CASSIDSEGNQPQHF.

This clonotype has at least ten counts. This chain joins TRBV12-3 or TRBV12-4 and TRBJ2-4; D might be TRBD2 (5 bases). Trimming removed 6 bases at V and 0 bases at J, with 9 bases between. CDR3 length: 14 residues. The CDR3 nucleotides are TGTGCCAGCAGCGGGAATCTAGCCAAAAACATTCAGTACTTC. The encoded protein is CASSGNLAKNIQYF.

This clonotype was picked up many times. The CDR3 reads CASSDTSLAKNIQYF. The CDR3 DNA reads as TGCGCCAGCAGTGACACATCCCTAGCCAAAAACATTCAGTACTTC. This chain joins TRBV10-2 and TRBJ2-4; D uncertain. Germline V gene sequence: CDR1 WSHSY, CDR2 SAAADI. The CDR3 contains 15 residues. V dropped 3 bases and J dropped 0 bases, with 9 bases sitting between them.

The rearrangement uses TRBV12-3 or TRBV12-4 and TRBJ1-1, with no clear D. CDR3 size: 14 residues. Trimming stripped 5 bases from V and 0 bases from J, with 10 bases between. CDR3 nucleotide sequence: TGTGCCAGCAGTCCCCTGCTACTGAACACTGAAGCTTTCTTT. Protein: CASSPLLLNTEAFF.

CDR3: CASSLTSGEGPQHF. The CDR3 DNA sequence: TGTGCCAGCAGCTTAACGAGTGGGGAAGGGCCCCAGCATTTT. The chain couples TRBV7-3 to TRBJ1-5, with D unclear. CDR1 is SGHTA, CDR2 FQGTGA, per germline. The V end lost 0 bases, the J end lost 9 bases, and 12 bases lay between the germline ends. The CDR3 has 14 residues.

This clonotype was seen ten or more times. The rearrangement uses TRBV13 and TRBJ2-7, with 7 bases that match TRBD1. The CDR3 sequence is 14 residues long. Germline CDR1 and CDR2: PRHDT and FYEKMQ (reference sequence). The junction had 2 bases not matched to a gene; V was cut back by 2 bases and J by 1 base. CDR3 bases: TGTGCCAGCAGCTTAAGGGGACAGTCCTACGAGCAGTACTTC. This gives the protein CASSLRGQSYEQYF.

This clonotype was counted ten times or more. The chain employs TRBV2 and TRBJ1-2; D is uncertain. V lost 2 bases, J lost 8 bases, and 15 bases lay in between. The CDR3 covers 14 residues. The germline gives CDR1 SNHLY, CDR2 FYNNEI. CDR3 sequence reads: CASSERKGTRGYTF. CDR3 DNA: TGTGCCAGCAGTGAAAGAAAGGGAACTCGCGGCTACACCTTC.

The CDR3 region has the DNA TGTGCCACCAGTGTTGGGACTAATCAGCCCCAGCATTTT. Amino acid sequence: CATSVGTNQPQHF. The V and J genes are TRBV24-1 and TRBJ1-5; tentative D call: TRBD1 (5 bases). Germline V gives CDR1 KGHDR, CDR2 SFDVKD. V was shortened by 5 bases and J by 4 bases, with 8 bases between the two germline ends. The CDR3 extends over 13 amino acids.